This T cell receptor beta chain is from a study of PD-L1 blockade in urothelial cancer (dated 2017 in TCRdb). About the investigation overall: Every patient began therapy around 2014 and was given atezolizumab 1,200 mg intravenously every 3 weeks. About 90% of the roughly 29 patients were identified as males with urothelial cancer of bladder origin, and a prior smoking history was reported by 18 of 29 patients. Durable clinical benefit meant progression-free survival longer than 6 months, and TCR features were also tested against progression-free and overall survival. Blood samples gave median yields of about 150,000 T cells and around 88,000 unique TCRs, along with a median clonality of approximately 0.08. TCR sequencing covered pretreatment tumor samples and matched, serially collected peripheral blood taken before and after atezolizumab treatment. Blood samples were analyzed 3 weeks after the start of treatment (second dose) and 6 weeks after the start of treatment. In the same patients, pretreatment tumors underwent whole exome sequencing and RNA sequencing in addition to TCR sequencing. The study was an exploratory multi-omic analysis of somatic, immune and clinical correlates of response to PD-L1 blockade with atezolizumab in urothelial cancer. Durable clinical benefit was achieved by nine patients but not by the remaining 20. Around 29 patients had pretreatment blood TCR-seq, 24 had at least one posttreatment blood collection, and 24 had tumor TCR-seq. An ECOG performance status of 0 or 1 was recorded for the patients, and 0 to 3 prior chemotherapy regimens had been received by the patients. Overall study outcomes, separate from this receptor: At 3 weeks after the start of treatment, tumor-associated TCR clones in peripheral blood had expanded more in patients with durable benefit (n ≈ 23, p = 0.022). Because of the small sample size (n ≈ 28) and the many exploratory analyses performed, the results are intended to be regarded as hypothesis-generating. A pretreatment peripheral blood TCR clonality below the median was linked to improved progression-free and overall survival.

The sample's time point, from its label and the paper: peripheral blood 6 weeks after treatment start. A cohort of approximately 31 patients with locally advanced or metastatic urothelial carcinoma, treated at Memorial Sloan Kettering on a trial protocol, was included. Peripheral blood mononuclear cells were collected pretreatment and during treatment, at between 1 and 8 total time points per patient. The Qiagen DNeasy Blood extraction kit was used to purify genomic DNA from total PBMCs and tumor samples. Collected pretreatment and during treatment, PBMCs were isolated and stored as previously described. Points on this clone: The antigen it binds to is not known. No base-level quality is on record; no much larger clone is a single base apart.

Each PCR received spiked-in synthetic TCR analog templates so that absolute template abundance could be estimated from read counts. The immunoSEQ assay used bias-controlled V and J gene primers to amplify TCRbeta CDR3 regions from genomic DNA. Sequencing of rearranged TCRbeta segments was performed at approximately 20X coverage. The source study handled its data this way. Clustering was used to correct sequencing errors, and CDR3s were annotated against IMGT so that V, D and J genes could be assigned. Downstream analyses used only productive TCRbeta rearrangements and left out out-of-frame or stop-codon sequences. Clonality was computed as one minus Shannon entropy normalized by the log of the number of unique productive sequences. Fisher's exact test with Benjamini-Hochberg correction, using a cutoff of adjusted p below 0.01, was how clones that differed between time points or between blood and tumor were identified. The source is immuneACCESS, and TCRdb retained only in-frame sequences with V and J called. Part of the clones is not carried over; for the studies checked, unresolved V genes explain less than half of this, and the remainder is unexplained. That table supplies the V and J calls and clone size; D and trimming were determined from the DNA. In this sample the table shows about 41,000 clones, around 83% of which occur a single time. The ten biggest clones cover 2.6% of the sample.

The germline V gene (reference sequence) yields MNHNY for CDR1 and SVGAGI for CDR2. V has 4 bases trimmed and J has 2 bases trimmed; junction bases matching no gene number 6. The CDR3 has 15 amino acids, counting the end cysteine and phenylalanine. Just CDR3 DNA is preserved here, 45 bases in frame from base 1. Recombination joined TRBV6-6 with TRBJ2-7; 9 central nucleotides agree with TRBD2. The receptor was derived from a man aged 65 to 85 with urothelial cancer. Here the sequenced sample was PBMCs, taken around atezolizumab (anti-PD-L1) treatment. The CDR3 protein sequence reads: CASSSGTSHTYEQYF. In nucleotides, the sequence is TGTGCCAGCAGTTCCGGGACTAGCCACACCTACGAGCAGTACTTC.